Listed below are T cell receptor beta chains from one sample, sequenced in a study of CD8+CD57+ T cells in acquired aplastic anemia. TCRdb redid the calling of the reads with MiXCR, one entry per CDR3 protein. The sample gives 110,000 or so distinct CDR3 sequences, 58% of which show up once; 25% to 35% is in the top ten. The sequenced sample was sorted CD4+, CD8+, or CD8+CD57+ T cells (not recorded which) from PBMCs. The receptors stem from a human donor with aplastic anemia. Each CDR3 is given with its conserved first and last residue. A D gene is named only where the DNA matches it firmly. Clone size appears in some rows only: once, few, many, or a class for an expanded clone.

D gene | clone size | CDR3 length | J gene | V gene | CDR3 DNA | CDR3 protein
NA | NA | 13 | TRBJ1-1 | TRBV29-1 | TGCAGCGTTCTGGACCAAGGGAACATCGAAGCTTTCTTT | CSVLDQGNIEAFF
TRBD2 | once | 16 | TRBJ2-1 | TRBV15 | TGTGCCACCAGCAGAGATACACTAGCGGTGAACAATGAGCAGTTCTTC | CATSRDTLAVNNEQFF
NA | NA | 12 | TRBJ2-5 | TRBV10-1 | TGCGCCACCTGGGTTGGTGGAGAGACCCAGTACTTC | CATWVGGETQYF
NA | NA | 16 | TRBJ1-2 | TRBV7-8 | TGTGCCAGCAGTCCAGGGGCTGGGAGCGCTAACTATGGCTACACCTTC | CASSPGAGSANYGYTF
NA | NA | 14 | TRBJ1-5 | TRBV10-3 | TGTGCCATCAGTGAGTTACAGGGTAATCAGCCCCAGCATTTT | CAISELQGNQPQHF
TRBD1 | once | 16 | TRBJ2-5 | TRBV15 | TGTGCCACCAGCAGAGGAGGGACAGTCGGCAGCGAGACCCAGTACTTC | CATSRGGTVGSETQYF
NA | few | 14 | TRBJ1-1 | TRBV2 | TGTGCCAGCAGTGAAGTGGGCATGAACACTGAAGCTTTCTTT | CASSEVGMNTEAFF
TRBD1 | NA | 17 | TRBJ2-3 | TRBV15 | TGTGCCACCGGATCCACGCGGACAGGGGGGATCACAGATACGCAGTATTTT | CATGSTRTGGITDTQYF
NA | NA | 11 | TRBJ2-7 | TRBV24-1 | TGTGCCACCAGTGATGGCTACGAGCAGTACTTC | CATSDGYEQYF
NA | once | 14 | TRBJ2-1 | TRBV12-3/TRBV12-4 | TGTGCCAGCAGTTTAGTCGGGGGGCTGAATGAGCAGTTCTTC | CASSLVGGLNEQFF
TRBD1 | NA | 15 | TRBJ1-6 | TRBV19 | TGTGCCAGTAGTATAGTAGGGACAGGGCGTTCACCCCTCCACTTT | CASSIVGTGRSPLHF
NA | NA | 20 | TRBJ1-2 | TRBV24-1 | TGTGCCACCAGTGCTGGGGCTGATTGCTACACAGTGTTCCAAAACTATGGCTACACCTTC | CATSAGADCYTVFQNYGYTF
TRBD1 | NA | 12 | TRBJ1-3 | TRBV29-1 | TGCAGCGTTGCGGTACAGGGGCACACCATATATTTT | CSVAVQGHTIYF
NA | NA | 13 | TRBJ2-7 | TRBV10-3 | TGTGCCAGCAGTTACTCAACAGCCTACGAGCAGTACTTC | CASSYSTAYEQYF
NA | few | 12 | TRBJ2-5 | TRBV7-6 | TGTGCCAGCAGCCTGGACCGAGAGACCCAGTACTTC | CASSLDRETQYF
NA | NA | 12 | TRBJ1-1 | TRBV19 | TGTGCCAGTAGTGGTATTGGGACCGAAGCTTTCTTT | CASSGIGTEAFF
NA | many | 14 | TRBJ1-2 | TRBV6-1 | TGTGCCAGCAGTGGTTTGGGGCCGTTGGATGGCTACACCTTC | CASSGLGPLDGYTF
NA | NA | 13 | TRBJ2-3 | TRBV25-1 | TGTGCCAGCAGTGACCCAGGCACAGATACGCAGTATTTT | CASSDPGTDTQYF
TRBD2 | few | 18 | TRBJ2-7 | TRBV9 | TGTGCCAGCAGCGCTCCGGTAGGGACTAGCGGGGGGCGAGGGGAGCAGTACTTC | CASSAPVGTSGGRGEQYF
NA | NA | 12 | TRBJ1-2 | TRBV19 | TGTGCCAGTAGACGGGGCGCGGAAGGCTACACCTTC | CASRRGAEGYTF
NA | many | 14 | TRBJ1-5 | TRBV5-4 | TGTGCCAGCAGCTTACAGCAGGACAATCAGCCCCAGCATTTT | CASSLQQDNQPQHF
NA | NA | 12 | TRBJ2-1 | TRBV25-1 | TGTGCCAGCAGTGTCGTCCACAATGAGCAGTTCTTC | CASSVVHNEQFF
TRBD2 | few | 15 | TRBJ2-3 | TRBV11-1 | TGTGCCAGCAGCTTCGGACTAGCGGGCACAGATACGCAGTATTTT | CASSFGLAGTDTQYF
TRBD1 | NA | 14 | TRBJ1-2 | TRBV10-3 | TGTGCCATCAGTGGGGGACAGACTAACTATGGCTACACCTTC | CAISGGQTNYGYTF
NA | NA | 13 | TRBJ2-7 | TRBV20-1 | TGCAGTGCTAGAGAGGCGGGCGACCACGAGCAGTACTTC | CSAREAGDHEQYF
NA | NA | 11 | TRBJ2-1 | TRBV10-3 | TGTGCCATCAGTCTAGGAAATGAGCAGTTCTTC | CAISLGNEQFF
NA | few | 15 | TRBJ2-7 | TRBV9 | TGTGCCAGCAGCGTAGCGGATGGGGCGCCGGACGAGCAGTACTTC | CASSVADGAPDEQYF
NA | NA | 13 | TRBJ1-4 | TRBV15 | TGTGCCACCAGCAGAGATCCTTATGAAAAACTGTTTTTT | CATSRDPYEKLFF
TRBD1 | few | 16 | TRBJ1-1 | TRBV4-1 | TGCGCCAGCAGCCCCCCAGGGGGGACCCTGAACTCTGAAGCTTTCTTT | CASSPPGGTLNSEAFF
NA | many | 12 | TRBJ1-1 | TRBV19 | TGTGCCAGTAGTAGGGGAAAAACTGAAGCTTTCTTT | CASSRGKTEAFF
NA | NA | 11 | TRBJ1-2 | TRBV2 | TGTGCCAGCAATACGGGCGGAGGCTACACCTTC | CASNTGGGYTF
TRBD1 | many | 13 | TRBJ2-7 | TRBV6-2/TRBV6-3 | TGTGCCAGCAGTCTTAGGGGGCGGTACGAGCAGTACTTC | CASSLRGRYEQYF